Given below is one TCR beta chain in context. Antigen unknown. This entry comes from a study of cytomegalovirus exposure and HLA in healthy donors. Overall study context: The same platform used for the 650 to 850 first-cohort repertoires was also used for the 90 to 150 validation repertoires, as a later analysis reported. The study's findings and limits: Associated with cytomegalovirus, according to the listing, were approximately 160 TCR beta chains. Reports credit the classifier with highly specific, highly sensitive diagnosis of cytomegalovirus status.

Method: immunoSEQ multiplex PCR; TCRdb's copy keeps in-frame clones and lacks some. Of around 400,000 clones listed, 75% to 90% are singletons. These donors were members of the roughly 110-subject validation cohort, a group separate from the roughly 670-subject first cohort. V shed 3 bases and J shed 4 bases, with 19 bases lying between them. Germline V gene lookup returns CDR1 MNHEY and CDR2 SVGAGI. CDR3 size: 16 residues. The chain couples TRBV6-5 to TRBJ2-7, with D possibly matching TRBD1 (6 bases). The clonotype was recovered from a woman in her late teens or twenties in good health and CMV-seronegative. The sample comprised PBMCs. The CDR3 reads CASSYSVPGAFYEQYF. The CDR3 DNA sequence: TGTGCCAGCAGTTATTCCGTACCAGGGGCCTTTTACGAGCAGTACTTC.